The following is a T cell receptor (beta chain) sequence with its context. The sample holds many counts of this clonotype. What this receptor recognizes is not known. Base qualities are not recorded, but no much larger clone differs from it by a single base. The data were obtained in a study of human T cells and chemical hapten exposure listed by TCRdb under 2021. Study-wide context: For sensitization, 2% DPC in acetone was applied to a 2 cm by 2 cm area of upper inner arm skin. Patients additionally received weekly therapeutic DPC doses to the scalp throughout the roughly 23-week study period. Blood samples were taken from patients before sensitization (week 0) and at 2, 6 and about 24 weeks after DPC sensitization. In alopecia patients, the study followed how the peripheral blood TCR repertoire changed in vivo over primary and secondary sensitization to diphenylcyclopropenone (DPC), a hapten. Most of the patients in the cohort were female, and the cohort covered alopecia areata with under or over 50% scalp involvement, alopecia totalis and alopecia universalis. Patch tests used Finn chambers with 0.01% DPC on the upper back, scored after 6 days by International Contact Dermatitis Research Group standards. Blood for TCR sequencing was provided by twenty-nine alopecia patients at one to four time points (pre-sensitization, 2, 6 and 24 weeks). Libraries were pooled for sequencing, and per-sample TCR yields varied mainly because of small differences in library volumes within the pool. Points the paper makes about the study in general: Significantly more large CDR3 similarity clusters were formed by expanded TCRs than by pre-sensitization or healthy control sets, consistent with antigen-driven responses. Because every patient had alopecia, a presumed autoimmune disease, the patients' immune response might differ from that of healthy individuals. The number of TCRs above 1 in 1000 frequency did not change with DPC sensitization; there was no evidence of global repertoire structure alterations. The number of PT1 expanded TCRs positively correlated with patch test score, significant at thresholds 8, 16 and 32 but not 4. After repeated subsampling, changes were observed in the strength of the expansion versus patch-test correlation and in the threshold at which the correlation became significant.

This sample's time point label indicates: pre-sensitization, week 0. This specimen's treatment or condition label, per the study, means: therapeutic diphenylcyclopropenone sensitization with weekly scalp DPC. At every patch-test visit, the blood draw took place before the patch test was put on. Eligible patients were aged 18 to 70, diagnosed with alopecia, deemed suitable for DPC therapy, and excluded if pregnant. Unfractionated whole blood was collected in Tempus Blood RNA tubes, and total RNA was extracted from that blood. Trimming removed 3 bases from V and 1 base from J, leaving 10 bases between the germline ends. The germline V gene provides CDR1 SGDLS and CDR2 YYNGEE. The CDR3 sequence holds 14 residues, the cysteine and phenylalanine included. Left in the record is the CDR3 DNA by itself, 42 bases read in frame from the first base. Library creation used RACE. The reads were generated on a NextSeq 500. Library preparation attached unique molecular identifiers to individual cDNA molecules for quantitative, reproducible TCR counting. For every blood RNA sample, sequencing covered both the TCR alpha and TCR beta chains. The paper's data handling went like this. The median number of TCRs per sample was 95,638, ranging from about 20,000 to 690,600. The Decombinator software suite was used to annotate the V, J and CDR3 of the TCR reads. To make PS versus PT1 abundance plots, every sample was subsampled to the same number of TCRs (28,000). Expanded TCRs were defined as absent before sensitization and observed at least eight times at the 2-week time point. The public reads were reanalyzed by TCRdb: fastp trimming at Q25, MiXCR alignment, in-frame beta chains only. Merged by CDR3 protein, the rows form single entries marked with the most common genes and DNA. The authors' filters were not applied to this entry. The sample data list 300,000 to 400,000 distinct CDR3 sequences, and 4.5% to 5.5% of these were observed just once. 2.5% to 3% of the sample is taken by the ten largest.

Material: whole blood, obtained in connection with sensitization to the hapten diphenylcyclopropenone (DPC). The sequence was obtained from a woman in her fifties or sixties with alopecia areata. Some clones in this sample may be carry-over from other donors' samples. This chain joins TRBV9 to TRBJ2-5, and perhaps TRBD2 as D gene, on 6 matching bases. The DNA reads TGTGCCAGCAGCGCGACCGGGGGCCAAGAGACCCAGTACTTC. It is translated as CASSATGGQETQYF.